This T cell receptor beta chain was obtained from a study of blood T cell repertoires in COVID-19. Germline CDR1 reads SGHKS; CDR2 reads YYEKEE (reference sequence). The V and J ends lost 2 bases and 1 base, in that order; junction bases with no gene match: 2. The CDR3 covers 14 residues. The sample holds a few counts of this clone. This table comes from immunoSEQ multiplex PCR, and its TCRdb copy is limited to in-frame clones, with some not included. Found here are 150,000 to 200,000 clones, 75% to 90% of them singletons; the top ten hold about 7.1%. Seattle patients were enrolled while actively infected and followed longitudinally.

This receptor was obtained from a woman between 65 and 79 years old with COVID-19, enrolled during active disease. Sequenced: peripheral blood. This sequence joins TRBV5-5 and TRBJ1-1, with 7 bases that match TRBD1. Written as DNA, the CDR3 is TGTGCCAGCAGCTTTAGACAGGGGAACACTGAAGCTTTCTTT. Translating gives CASSFRQGNTEAFF. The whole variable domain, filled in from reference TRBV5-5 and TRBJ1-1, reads DAGVTQSPTHLIKTRGQQVTLRCSPISGHKSVSWYQQVLGQGPQFIFQYYEKEERGRGNFPDRFSARQFPNYSSELNVNALLLGDSALYLCASSFRQGNTEAFFGQGTRLTVV.